One sample yielded the 13 T cell receptor beta chains listed below, sequenced in a study of CD8 T cells in Susac syndrome. RNA, at about 0.45 to 1 ug, was reverse transcribed with random hexamers. MiXCR, run by TCRdb on the immunoSEQ multiplex PCR reads, gives a single entry per CDR3 protein. The profile shows 160,000 or so distinct CDR3 sequences, approximately 95% of them singletons. The source material was CD8+ T cells from PBMCs. These receptors all come from a human donor with multiple sclerosis.

The chain combines TRBV6-2 or TRBV6-3 with TRBJ2-1; weak D call: TRBD1 (6 bases). The CDR3 consists of 13 residues. Germline CDR1 is MNHEY and CDR2 is SVGEGT. Trimming removed 10 bases at V and 7 bases at J, with 17 bases between. CDR3 amino acids: CATRAGVGNEQFF. The CDR3 DNA follows: TGTGCCACCCGAGCAGGGGTCGGAAATGAGCAGTTCTTC.

The V gene is TRBV2, the J gene TRBJ2-4; D possibly corresponds to TRBD2 (6 bases). V was shortened by 2 bases and J by 0 bases, with 11 bases between the two germline ends. The CDR3 spans 16 residues. Germline V CDR1 and CDR2: SNHLY, FYNNEI. The CDR3 region has the DNA TGTGCCAGCAGTGAAAGGAGGGAATTAGCCAAAAACATTCAGTACTTC. Translating gives CASSERRELAKNIQYF.

The CDR3 DNA follows: TGTGCCAGCAGCGATGGACAGGGGGTTTTGACCGGGGAGCTGTTTTTT. This codes for CASSDGQGVLTGELFF. The rearrangement uses TRBV9 and TRBJ2-2, with 10 bases matching TRBD1. The CDR3 loop spans 16 amino acids. Looked up from germline, CDR1 is SGDLS and CDR2 is YYNGEE. Losses at the gene ends were 3 bases for V and 5 bases for J; bases not matched to a gene: 7.

The CDR3 loop reads CASREGFYGYTF. In DNA, the CDR3 is TGTGCCAGCAGAGAGGGCTTCTATGGCTACACCTTC. The V and J genes are TRBV27 and TRBJ1-2; D gene ambiguous. From germline, CDR1 is MNHEY and CDR2 SMNVEV (reference sequence). V lost 6 bases to trimming and J lost 4 bases, with 9 bases between them. This CDR3 has 12 amino acids.

The V gene is TRBV27, the J gene TRBJ2-7, with 10 bases that match TRBD1. This CDR3 is 14 amino acids long. Trimming cost V 4 bases and J 6 bases; bases outside gene matches: 6. Germline CDR1 reads MNHEY; CDR2 reads SMNVEV (reference sequence). CDR3 region: CASSWGGQGIEQYF. The CDR3 DNA follows: TGTGCCAGCAGTTGGGGGGGACAGGGGATCGAGCAGTACTTC.

The genes are TRBV12-3 or TRBV12-4 and TRBJ2-3; 10 positions agree with TRBD1. This CDR3 has 17 amino acids. Germline trimming cut 4 bases from V and 5 bases from J; bases unmatched to any gene: 12. CDR3 DNA: TGTGCCAGCAGTTCCCCCGGGACAGGGGCTCGTGGAGATACGCAGTATTTT. It yields the protein CASSSPGTGARGDTQYF.

The rearrangement joins TRBV23-1 to TRBJ2-3, with D possibly called TRBD1 or TRBD2 (5 bases each). TRBV23-1 is marked as an open reading frame, function uncertain. Trimming pared 0 bases from V and 7 bases from J, leaving 17 bases between. The CDR3 contains 16 residues. For the CDR3, the DNA is TGCGCCAGCAGTCAATCTGAGAGGGGAAGACGGTATACGCAGTATTTT. Amino acid sequence: CASSQSERGRRYTQYF.

The chain joins TRBV5-4 to TRBJ2-3; TRBD2 matches at 7 bases. Germline V gene sequence: CDR1 SGHNT, CDR2 YYREEE (reference sequence). The CDR3 spans 16 residues. V trimming: 4 bases; J trimming: 1 base; junction bases outside the gene matches: 9. CDR3 sequence reads: CASSETGLGRTDTQYF. DNA of the CDR3: TGTGCCAGCAGCGAAACAGGACTAGGGCGCACAGATACGCAGTATTTT.

This clonotype was counted a single time. The chain employs TRBV3-1 and TRBJ2-3; D unclear. V lost 2 bases and J 2 bases, leaving 8 bases between the germline ends. The CDR3 has 14 amino acids. Germline V gene sequence: CDR1 LGHDT, CDR2 YNNKEL (reference sequence). The CDR3 spells CASSQSLSTDTQYF. The CDR3 region has the DNA TGTGCCAGCAGCCAAAGTCTTTCCACAGATACGCAGTATTTT.

This clonotype was seen once. The chain carries TRBV25-1 and TRBJ1-2; TRBD1 matches 7 bases. Germline CDR1 MGHDK, CDR2 SYGVNS. The CDR3 has 13 amino acids. The trim removed 2 bases at V and 6 bases at J, leaving 3 bases unmatched. This chain's CDR3 is CASSETGAHGYTF. In nucleotides, the CDR3 is TGTGCCAGCAGTGAAACAGGGGCCCATGGCTACACCTTC.

This clonotype is a singleton in its sample. The chain couples TRBV20-1 to TRBJ2-7; 9 bases map to TRBD2. The V gene's germline CDR1 is DFQATT and CDR2 SNEGSKA (reference sequence). After removal of 4 bases from V and 5 bases from J, the junction contained 9 bases not matched to a gene. The CDR3 extends over 14 amino acids. Written as DNA, the CDR3 is TGCAGTGCTACCGGGACTAGCAGTACCAACGAGCAGTACTTC. The encoded protein is CSATGTSSTNEQYF.

This chain links TRBV20-1 with TRBJ2-5; tentative D call: TRBD1 (6 bases). In germline, CDR1 is DFQATT, CDR2 SNEGSKA (reference sequence). The CDR3 consists of 14 residues. The germline V and J ends were trimmed by 0 bases and 4 bases, with 12 bases remaining between them. CDR3 sequence (DNA): TGCAGTGCTAGAGATACTAGGGGGATAGAGACCCAGTACTTC. Its translation is CSARDTRGIETQYF.

This chain links TRBV6-2 or TRBV6-3 with TRBJ2-7, with 7 bases lining up with TRBD2. V trimming: 10 bases; J trimming: 10 bases; junction bases outside the gene matches: 19. The CDR3 extends over 14 amino acids. Germline loops: CDR1 MNHEY, CDR2 SVGEGT. DNA for the CDR3: TGTGCCACCGAAACCCCCGGGAGGCACCCTTACCAGTACTTC. Amino acid sequence: CATETPGRHPYQYF.